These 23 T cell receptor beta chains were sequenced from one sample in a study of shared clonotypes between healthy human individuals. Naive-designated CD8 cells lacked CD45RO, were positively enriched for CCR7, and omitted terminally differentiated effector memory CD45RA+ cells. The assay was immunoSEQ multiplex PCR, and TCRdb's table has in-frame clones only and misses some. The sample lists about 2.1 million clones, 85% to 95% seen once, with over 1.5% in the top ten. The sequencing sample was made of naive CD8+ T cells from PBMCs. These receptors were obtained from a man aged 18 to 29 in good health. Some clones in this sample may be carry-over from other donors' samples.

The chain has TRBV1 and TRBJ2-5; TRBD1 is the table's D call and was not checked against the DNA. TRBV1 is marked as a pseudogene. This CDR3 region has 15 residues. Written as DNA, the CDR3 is TGCACCAGCTGCCTTTGGTCTCACAGGGGGGAGACCCAGTACTTC. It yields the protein CTSCLWSHRGETQYF.

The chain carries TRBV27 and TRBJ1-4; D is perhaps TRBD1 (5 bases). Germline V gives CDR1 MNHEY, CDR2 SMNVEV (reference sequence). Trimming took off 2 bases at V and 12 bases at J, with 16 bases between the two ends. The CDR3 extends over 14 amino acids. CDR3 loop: CASSLLRGLGELFF. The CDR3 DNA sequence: TGTGCCAGCAGTTTACTTCGAGGGTTGGGGGAACTGTTTTTT.

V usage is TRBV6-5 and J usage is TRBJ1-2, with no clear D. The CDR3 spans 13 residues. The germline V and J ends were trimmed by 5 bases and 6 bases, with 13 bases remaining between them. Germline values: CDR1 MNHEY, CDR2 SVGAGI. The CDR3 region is CASSPRVRDGYTF. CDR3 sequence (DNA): TGTGCCAGCAGTCCCCGTGTTAGGGATGGCTACACCTTC.

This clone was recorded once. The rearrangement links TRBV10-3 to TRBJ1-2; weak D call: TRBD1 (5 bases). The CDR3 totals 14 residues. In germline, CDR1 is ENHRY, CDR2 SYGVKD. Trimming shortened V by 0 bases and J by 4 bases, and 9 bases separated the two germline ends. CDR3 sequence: CAISESRDSYGYTF. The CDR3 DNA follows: TGTGCCATCAGTGAGTCAAGGGACTCCTATGGCTACACCTTC.

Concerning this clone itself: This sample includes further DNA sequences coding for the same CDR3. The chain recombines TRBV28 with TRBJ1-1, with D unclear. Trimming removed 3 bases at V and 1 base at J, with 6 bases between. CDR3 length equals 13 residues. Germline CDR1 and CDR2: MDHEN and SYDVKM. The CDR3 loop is CASSLIANTEAFF. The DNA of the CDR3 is TGTGCCAGCAGTTTGATAGCGAACACTGAAGCTTTCTTT.

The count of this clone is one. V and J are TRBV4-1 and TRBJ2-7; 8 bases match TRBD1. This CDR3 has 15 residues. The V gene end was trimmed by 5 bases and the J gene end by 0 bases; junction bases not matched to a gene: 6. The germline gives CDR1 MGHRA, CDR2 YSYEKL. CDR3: CASSSSRGLSYEQYF. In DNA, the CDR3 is TGCGCCAGCAGCTCGAGCAGGGGGCTCTCCTACGAGCAGTACTTC.

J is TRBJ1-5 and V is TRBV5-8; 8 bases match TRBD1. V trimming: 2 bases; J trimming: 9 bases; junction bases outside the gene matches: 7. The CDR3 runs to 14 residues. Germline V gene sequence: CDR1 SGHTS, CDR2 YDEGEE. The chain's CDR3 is CASSFQGALWPQHF. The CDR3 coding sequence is TGTGCCAGCAGCTTTCAGGGGGCCCTATGGCCCCAGCATTTT.

The CDR3 DNA sequence: TGCAGCGTTGAAAAGGGCCCCCTAGATACGCAGTATTTT. Protein: CSVEKGPLDTQYF. The gene calls are TRBV29-1 and TRBJ2-3; no clear D gene. The V gene's germline CDR1 is SQVTM and CDR2 ANQGSEA. The germline V and J ends were trimmed by 2 bases and 5 bases, with 11 bases remaining between them. The CDR3 runs 13 residues.

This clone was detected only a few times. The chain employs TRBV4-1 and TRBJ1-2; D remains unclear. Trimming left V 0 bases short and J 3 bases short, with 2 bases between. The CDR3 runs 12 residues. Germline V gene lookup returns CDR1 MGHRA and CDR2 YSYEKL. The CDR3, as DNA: TGCGCCAGCAGCCAAGATGACTATGGCTACACCTTC. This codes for CASSQDDYGYTF.

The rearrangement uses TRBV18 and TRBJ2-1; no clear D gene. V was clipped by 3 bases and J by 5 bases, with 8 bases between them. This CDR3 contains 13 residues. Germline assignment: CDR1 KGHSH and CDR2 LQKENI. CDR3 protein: CASSPGGNNEQFF. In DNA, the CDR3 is TGTGCCAGCTCACCTGGCGGCAACAATGAGCAGTTCTTC.

CDR3 DNA: TGTGCCAGCAGCCCTATAGGGACTAGCGGTCGTCGGTTCGGGGAGCTGTTTTTT. Protein sequence: CASSPIGTSGRRFGELFF. This rearrangement joins TRBV9 to TRBJ2-2; 11 bases are shared with TRBD2. Germline values: CDR1 SGDLS, CDR2 YYNGEE. V shed 4 bases, J shed 7 bases, and the junction held 15 bases outside the gene matches. The CDR3 runs 18 residues.

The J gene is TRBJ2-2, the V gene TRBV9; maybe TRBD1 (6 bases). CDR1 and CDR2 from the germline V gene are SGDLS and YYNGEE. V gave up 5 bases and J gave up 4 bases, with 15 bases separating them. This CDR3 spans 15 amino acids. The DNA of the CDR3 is TGTGCCAGCAGGGGGGCCGCTTTGGGCACCGGGGAGCTGTTTTTT. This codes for CASRGAALGTGELFF.

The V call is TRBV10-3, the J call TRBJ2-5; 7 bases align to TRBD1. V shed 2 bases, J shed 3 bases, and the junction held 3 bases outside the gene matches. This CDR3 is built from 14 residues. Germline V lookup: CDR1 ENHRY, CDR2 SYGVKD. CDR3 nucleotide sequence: TGTGCCATCAGTGAGGTGGGACAGAAAGAGACCCAGTACTTC. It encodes CAISEVGQKETQYF.

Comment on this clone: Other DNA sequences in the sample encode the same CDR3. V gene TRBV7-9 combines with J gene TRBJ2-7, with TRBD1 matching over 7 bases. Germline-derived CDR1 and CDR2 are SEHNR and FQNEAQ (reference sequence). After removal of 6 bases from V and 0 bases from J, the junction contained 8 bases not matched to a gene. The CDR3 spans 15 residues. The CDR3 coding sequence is TGTGCCAGCAGTCCCCGGGACAGAGACTCCTACGAGCAGTACTTC. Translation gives CASSPRDRDSYEQYF. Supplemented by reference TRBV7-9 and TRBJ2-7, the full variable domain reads DTGVSQNPRHKITKRGQNVTFRCDPISEHNRLYWYRQTLGQGPEFLTYFQNEAQLEKSRLLSDRFSAERPKGSFSTLEIQRTEQGDSAMYLCASSPRDRDSYEQYFGPGTRLTVT.

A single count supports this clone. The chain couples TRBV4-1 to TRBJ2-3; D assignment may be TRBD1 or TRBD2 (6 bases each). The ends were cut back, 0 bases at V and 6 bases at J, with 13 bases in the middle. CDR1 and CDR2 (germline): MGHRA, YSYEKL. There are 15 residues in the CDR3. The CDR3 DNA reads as TGCGCCAGCAGCCAAGATTGGGGGGCCGGTGATACGCAGTATTTT. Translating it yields CASSQDWGAGDTQYF.

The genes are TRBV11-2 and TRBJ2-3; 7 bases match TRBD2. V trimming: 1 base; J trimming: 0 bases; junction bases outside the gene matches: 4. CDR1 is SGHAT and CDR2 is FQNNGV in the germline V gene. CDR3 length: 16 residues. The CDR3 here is CASSLGWGGSTDTQYF. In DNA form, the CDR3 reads TGTGCCAGCAGCTTAGGTTGGGGAGGGAGCACAGATACGCAGTATTTT.

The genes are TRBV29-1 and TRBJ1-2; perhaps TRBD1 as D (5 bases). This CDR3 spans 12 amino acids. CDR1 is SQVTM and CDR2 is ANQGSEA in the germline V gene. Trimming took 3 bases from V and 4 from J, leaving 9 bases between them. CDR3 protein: CSVDRDLYGYTF. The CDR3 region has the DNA TGCAGCGTTGACAGGGACCTCTATGGCTACACCTTC.

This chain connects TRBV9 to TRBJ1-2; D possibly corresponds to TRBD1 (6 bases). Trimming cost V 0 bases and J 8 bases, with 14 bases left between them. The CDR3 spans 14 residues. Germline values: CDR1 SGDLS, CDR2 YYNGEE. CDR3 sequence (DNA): TGTGCCAGCAGCGTAGACGGGGGGGCCGGCGGCTACACCTTC. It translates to CASSVDGGAGGYTF.

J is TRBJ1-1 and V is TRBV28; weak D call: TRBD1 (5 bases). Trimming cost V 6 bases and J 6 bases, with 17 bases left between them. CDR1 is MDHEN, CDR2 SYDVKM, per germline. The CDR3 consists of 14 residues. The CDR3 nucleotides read TGTGCCAGCAGCCCTGAGTGGGGACGCCCTGAAGCTTTCTTT. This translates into CASSPEWGRPEAFF. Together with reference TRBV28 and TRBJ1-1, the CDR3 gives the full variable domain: DVKVTQSSRYLVKRTGEKVFLECVQDMDHENMFWYRQDPGLGLRLIYFSYDVKMKEKGDIPEGYSVSREKKERFSLILESASTNQTSMYLCASSPEWGRPEAFFGQGTRLTVV.

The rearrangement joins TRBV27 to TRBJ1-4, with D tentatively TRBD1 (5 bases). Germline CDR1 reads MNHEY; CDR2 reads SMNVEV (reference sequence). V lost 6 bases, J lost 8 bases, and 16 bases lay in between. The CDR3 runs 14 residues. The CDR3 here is CASRTGNNREKLFF. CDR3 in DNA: TGTGCCAGCAGAACAGGAAATAACCGGGAAAAACTGTTTTTT.

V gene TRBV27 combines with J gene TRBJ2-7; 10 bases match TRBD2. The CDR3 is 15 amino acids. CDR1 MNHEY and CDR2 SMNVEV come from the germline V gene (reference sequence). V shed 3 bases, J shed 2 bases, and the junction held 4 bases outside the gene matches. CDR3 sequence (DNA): TGTGCCAGCAGTTTTTCACTAGCGGGAACCTACGAGCAGTACTTC. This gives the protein CASSFSLAGTYEQYF.

CDR3: CASSARLAEGNTDTQYF. CDR3 coding DNA: TGTGCCAGCAGCGCAAGACTAGCGGAGGGGAACACAGATACGCAGTATTTT. The V gene is TRBV7-9, the J gene TRBJ2-3, with 9 nucleotides matching TRBD2. From germline, CDR1 is SEHNR and CDR2 FQNEAQ (reference sequence). With 5 bases clipped from V and 2 bases from J, the junction kept 11 bases outside the gene matches. This CDR3 has 17 amino acids.

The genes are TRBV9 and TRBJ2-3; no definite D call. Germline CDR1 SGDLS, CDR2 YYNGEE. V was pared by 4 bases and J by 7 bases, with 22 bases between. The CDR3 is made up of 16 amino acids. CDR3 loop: CASSPWTTTTLNTQYF. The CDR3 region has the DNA TGTGCCAGCAGCCCGTGGACCACAACCACATTAAATACGCAGTATTTT.